This is a list of T cell receptor beta chains from one sample in a study of identical twins. A single record per CDR3 protein comes from TCRdb applying MiXCR to the 5' RACE reads. This sample has about 1.7 million distinct CDR3 sequences; less than 40% occur once, and the top ten carry 0.25% to 0.3%. Sequencing was performed on cord blood. These receptors all come from a newborn girl in good health. Both conserved end residues are part of each CDR3. A D gene is named only where the DNA matches it firmly. Not every row has a clone size; where given, it reads once, few, many or a size class.

clone_size j_call d_call v_call cdr3_nt cdr3_aa
- TRBJ2-1 TRBD2 TRBV27 TGTGCCAGCAGTTTACCAGGGACTAGCGGGCTCCTCTCCTACAATGAGCAGTTCTTC CASSLPGTSGLLSYNEQFF
- TRBJ2-1 - TRBV29-1 TGCAGCGTTGAGAGAGGGAGGGGGCGTGTCTCCTACAATGGGCAGTTCTTC CSVERGRGRVSYNGQFF
once TRBJ2-1 TRBD2 TRBV10-3 TGTGCCATCAGGACTAGCGGGGGCTACAATGAGCGGTTCTTC CAIRTSGGYNERFF
few TRBJ2-3 - TRBV3-1 TGTGCCAGCAGCCCGCCCCTTCGAAGAGATACGCAGTATTTT CASSPPLRRDTQYF
few TRBJ2-7 - TRBV13 TGTGCCAGCAGCTCCTACGCCCTCTTCTACGAGCAGTACTTC CASSSYALFYEQYF
- TRBJ2-7 TRBD2 TRBV5-1 TGCGCCAGCAGCGGCAGTGCCGGGACTAGCGGTTCCTACGAGCAGTACTTC CASSGSAGTSGSYEQYF
many TRBJ2-7 - TRBV3-1 TGTGCCAGCCAACACGGAACCACAAGGTCCTACGAGCAGTACTTC CASQHGTTRSYEQYF
- TRBJ1-2 - TRBV2 TGTGCCAGCAGTGAACGTCCTTATGGCTACACCTTC CASSERPYGYTF
- TRBJ2-1 TRBD2 TRBV20-1 TGCAGTGTCCAGACTAGCGGGGTTAACAATGAGCAGTTCTTC CSVQTSGVNNEQFF
few TRBJ1-1 - TRBV3-1 TGTGCCAGCAGCCAAGATAAGGGGACATTGAACACTGAAGCTTTCTTT CASSQDKGTLNTEAFF
few TRBJ1-1 - TRBV12-3/TRBV12-4 TGTGCCAGCAGTTTGCTACGGGGAACTGAAGCTTTCTTT CASSLLRGTEAFF
- TRBJ1-2 - TRBV19 TGCGCCAGTAGTCTCCAGGACGAGGACTATGGCTACACCTTC CASSLQDEDYGYTF
- TRBJ2-1 - TRBV14 TGTGCCAGCACCCAAGCTAGGGCTGAGCAGTTCTTC CASTQARAEQFF
- TRBJ2-5 - TRBV4-1 TGCGCCAGCAGCCAAGATCGAGGGTTGGCCAGACGACAAGAGACCCAGTACTTC CASSQDRGLARRQETQYF
- TRBJ2-7 TRBD2 TRBV11-1 TGTGCCAGCAGCTTAGACGGGAGGTGGAACGAGCAGTACTTC CASSLDGRWNEQYF
- TRBJ2-3 - TRBV10-3 TGTGCCATCAGTGAGTCAGCGAGGGGCACAGATACGCAGTATTTT CAISESARGTDTQYF
few TRBJ2-2 TRBD2 TRBV5-1 TGCGCCAGCAGCTCGACTAGCGGGAGGGTAGCCGGGGAGCTGTTTTTT CASSSTSGRVAGELFF
many TRBJ2-7 - TRBV5-1 TGCGCCAGCAGCCCGCAGCGACAGCTACTATCCTACGAGCAGTACTTC CASSPQRQLLSYEQYF
- TRBJ2-3 - TRBV6-6 TGTGCCAGCAGTTACTCGGCCAGGACACCTAGCACAGATACGCAGTATTTT CASSYSARTPSTDTQYF
few TRBJ1-6 - TRBV20-1 TGCAGTGCCATCCGGGGTGAGGATAATTCACCCCTCCACTTT CSAIRGEDNSPLHF